The next 5 T cell receptor beta chains were all read from a single sample in a study of T cell responses to AZD1222 COVID-19 vaccine. The data were produced by immunoSEQ multiplex PCR, yet TCRdb's version contains in-frame clones alone and is incomplete. The sample records about 97,000 clones, roughly 87% being singletons. The input for sequencing was peripheral blood, taken on day 0 of AZD1222 vaccination. The receptors here all came from an adult in good health.

The gene calls are TRBV3-1 (or the pseudogene TRBV3-2) and TRBJ2-1; D is possibly TRBD1 (6 bases). Germline V CDR1 and CDR2: LGHDT, YNNKEL (reference sequence). Trimming shortened V by 4 bases and J by 3 bases, and 13 bases separated the two germline ends. This CDR3 is 15 amino acids long. The CDR3 sequence is CASSLGPDSYNEQFF. Here the CDR3 DNA reads TGTGCCAGCAGCCTTGGCCCGGACAGCTACAATGAGCAGTTCTTC.

The chain recombines TRBV28 with TRBJ2-4, with D tentatively TRBD1 (7 bases). Deletions cut 6 bases from V and 7 bases from J, with 16 bases between. Germline V gene lookup returns CDR1 MDHEN and CDR2 SYDVKM. The CDR3 is 14 residues long. The CDR3 reads CASRRGTVGNIQYF. Written as DNA, the CDR3 is TGTGCCAGCAGACGGGGGACAGTGGGGAACATTCAGTACTTC.

This chain joins TRBV5-5 and TRBJ2-1; TRBD2 is a possible D gene (5 bases). Germline-derived CDR1 and CDR2 are SGHKS and YYEKEE (reference sequence). Trimming pared 7 bases from V and 9 bases from J, leaving 20 bases between. The CDR3 totals 14 residues. CDR3 region: CASRSGITSGEQFF. CDR3 sequence (DNA): TGTGCCAGCCGATCGGGGATAACAAGCGGTGAGCAGTTCTTC.

The V call is TRBV19, the J call TRBJ2-7; 13 bases line up with TRBD2. This CDR3 has 14 residues. CDR1 LNHDA and CDR2 SQIVND come from the germline V gene (reference sequence). V gave up 6 bases and J gave up 5 bases; unmatched junction bases: 4. In nucleotides, the CDR3 is TGTGCCAGTAGGCTACTAGCGGGAGGGAACGAGCAGTACTTC. Encoded protein: CASRLLAGGNEQYF.

The chain uses TRBV19 and TRBJ2-5; D may be TRBD1 (6 bases). CDR1 is LNHDA and CDR2 is SQIVND in the germline V gene (reference sequence). This CDR3 is 13 amino acids long. Between the trimmed V and J ends, which lost 5 bases and 3 bases, there was a span of 10 bases. CDR3 DNA: TGTGCCAGTAGTCTCAACAGGGAAGAGACCCAGTACTTC. Residues: CASSLNREETQYF.